This T cell receptor beta chain was found in a study of control samples from healthy donors and cancer patients (dated by TCRdb to between 2020 and 2021). From the germline V gene, CDR1 is SGHAT and CDR2 is FQNNGV. The CDR3 contains 15 residues, cysteine and phenylalanine counted. Of all the DNA, just the CDR3 is kept, 45 bases in frame from base 1. The germline V and J ends show losses of 7 bases and 7 bases respectively, and no gene match explains 12 bases of the junction. The receptor library was made with the immunoSEQ multiplex PCR assay. TCRdb took over this immuneACCESS table, retaining in-frame rearrangements with V and J assigned. Such tables are incomplete; in checked studies, under half of the missing clones stem from an unresolved V gene, and the remainder is unexplained. The sample includes approximately 140,000 clones, with 85% to 90% observed a single time. Of the sample, under 9% falls within the top ten clones.

The table lists this clone with a count of one. Its antigen is not yet known. No per-base quality is available; no much larger clone lies one base away. The chain couples TRBV11-2 to TRBJ1-1; TRBD1 lines up with 10 middle nucleotides. This TCR was recovered from a man aged 50 to 59 with head and neck cancer. Sequenced: PBMCs. The base sequence is TGTGCCAGCACCTTTTGGGACAGGGGATCAAATGAAGCTTTCTTT. Translation gives CASTFWDRGSNEAFF.